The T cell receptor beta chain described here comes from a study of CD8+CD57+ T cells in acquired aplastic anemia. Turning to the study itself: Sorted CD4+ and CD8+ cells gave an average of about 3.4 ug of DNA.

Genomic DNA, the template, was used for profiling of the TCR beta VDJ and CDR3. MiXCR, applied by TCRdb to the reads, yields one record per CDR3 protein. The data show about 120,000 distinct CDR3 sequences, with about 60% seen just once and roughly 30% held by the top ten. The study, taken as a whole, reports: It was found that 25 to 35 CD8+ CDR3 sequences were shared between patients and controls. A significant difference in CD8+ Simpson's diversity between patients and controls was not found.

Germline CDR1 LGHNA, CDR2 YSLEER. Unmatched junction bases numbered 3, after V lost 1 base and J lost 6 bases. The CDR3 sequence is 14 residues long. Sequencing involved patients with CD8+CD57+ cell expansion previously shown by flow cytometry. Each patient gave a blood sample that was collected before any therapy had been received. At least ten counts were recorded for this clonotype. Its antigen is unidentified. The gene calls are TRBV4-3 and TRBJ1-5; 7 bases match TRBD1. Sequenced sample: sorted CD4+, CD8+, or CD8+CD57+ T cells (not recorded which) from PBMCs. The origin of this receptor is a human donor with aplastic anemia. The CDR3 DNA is TGCGCCAGCAGCCAAGGACAGGGCGGTCAGCCCCAGCATTTT. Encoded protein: CASSQGQGGQPQHF.